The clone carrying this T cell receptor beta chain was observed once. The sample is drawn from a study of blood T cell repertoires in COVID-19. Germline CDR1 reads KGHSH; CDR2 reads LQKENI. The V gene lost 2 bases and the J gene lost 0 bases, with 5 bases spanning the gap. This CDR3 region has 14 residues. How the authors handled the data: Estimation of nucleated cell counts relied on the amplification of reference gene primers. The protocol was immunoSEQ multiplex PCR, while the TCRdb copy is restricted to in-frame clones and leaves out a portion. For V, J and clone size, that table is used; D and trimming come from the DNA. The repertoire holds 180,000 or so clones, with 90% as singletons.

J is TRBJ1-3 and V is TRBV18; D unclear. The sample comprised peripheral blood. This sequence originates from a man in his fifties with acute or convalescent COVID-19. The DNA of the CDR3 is TGTGCCAGCTCACCATCAGTCTCTGGAAACACCATATATTTT. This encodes CASSPSVSGNTIYF.